This T cell receptor (beta chain) stems from a study of shared clonotypes between healthy human individuals. Whole-study findings and limits: Donor scarcity curtailed the genetic and exposure-history diversity represented herein.

It was CD45RO-negative cells, positively selected for CCR7, that made up naive CD8 cells, with terminally differentiated effector memory CD45RA+ cells excluded. This clone showed up just a few times. The antigen remains unidentified. Each cell subset's genomic DNA was divided evenly among several immunoSEQ plates. Libraries were prepared by immunoSEQ multiplex PCR; TCRdb keeps only in-frame clonotypes and omits some of them. The sample consists of about 2 million clones, around 96% of them appearing once. Sequencing was carried out using naive CD8+ T cells sorted from blood. This TCR was sampled from a man between 18 and 35 years old in good health.

The CDR3 here is CASSDVGVGYEQYF. The CDR3 nucleotides read TGTGCCAGCAGTGATGTGGGGGTAGGTTACGAGCAGTACTTC. The rearrangement uses TRBV2 and TRBJ2-7; D tentatively fits TRBD1 or TRBD2 (5 bases each). This CDR3 region has 14 residues. Looked up from germline, CDR1 is SNHLY and CDR2 is FYNNEI. V was trimmed by 3 bases and J by 4 bases, leaving 13 bases between them.